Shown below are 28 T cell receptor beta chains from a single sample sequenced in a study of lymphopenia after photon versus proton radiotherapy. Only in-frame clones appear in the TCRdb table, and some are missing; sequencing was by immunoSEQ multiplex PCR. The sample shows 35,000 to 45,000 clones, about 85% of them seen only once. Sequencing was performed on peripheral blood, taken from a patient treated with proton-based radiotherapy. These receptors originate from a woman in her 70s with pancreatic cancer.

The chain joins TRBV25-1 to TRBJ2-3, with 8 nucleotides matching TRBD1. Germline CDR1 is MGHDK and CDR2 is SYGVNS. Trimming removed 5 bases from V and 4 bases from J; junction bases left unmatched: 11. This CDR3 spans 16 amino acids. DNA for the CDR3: TGTGCCAGCAGTCTTGACAGGGGCCCCAGCGCAGATACGCAGTATTTT. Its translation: CASSLDRGPSADTQYF.

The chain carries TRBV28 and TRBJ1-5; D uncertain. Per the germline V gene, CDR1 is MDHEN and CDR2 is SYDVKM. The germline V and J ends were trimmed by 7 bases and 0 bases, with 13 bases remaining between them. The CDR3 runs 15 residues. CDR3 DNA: TGTGCCAGCACCCCGGGAGACAATAGCAATCAGCCCCAGCATTTT. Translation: CASTPGDNSNQPQHF.

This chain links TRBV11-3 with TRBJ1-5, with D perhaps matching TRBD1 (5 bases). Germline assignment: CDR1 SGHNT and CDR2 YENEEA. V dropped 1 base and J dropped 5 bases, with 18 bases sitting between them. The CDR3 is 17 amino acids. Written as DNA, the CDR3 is TGTGCCAGCAGCTTAGGAATAGGGCCCCGAGGGGATCAGCCCCAGCATTTT. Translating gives CASSLGIGPRGDQPQHF.

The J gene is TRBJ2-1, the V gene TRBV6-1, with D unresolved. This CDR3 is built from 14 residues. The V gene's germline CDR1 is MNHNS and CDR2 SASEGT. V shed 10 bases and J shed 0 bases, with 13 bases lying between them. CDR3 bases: TGTGCCACTTCCTTGAGGTTCTCCTACAATGAGCAGTTCTTC. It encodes CATSLRFSYNEQFF.

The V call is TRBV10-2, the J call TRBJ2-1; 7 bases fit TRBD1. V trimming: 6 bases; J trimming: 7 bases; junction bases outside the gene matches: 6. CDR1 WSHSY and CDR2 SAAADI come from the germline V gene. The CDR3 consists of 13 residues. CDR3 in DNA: TGCGCCAGCAGGAGGACAGGTGCGAATGAGCAGTTCTTC. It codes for CASRRTGANEQFF.

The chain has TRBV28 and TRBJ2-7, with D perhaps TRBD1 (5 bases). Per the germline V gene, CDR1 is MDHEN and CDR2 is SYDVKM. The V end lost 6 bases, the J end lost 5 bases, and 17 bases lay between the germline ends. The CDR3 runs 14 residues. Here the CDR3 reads CASSPLASDNEQYF. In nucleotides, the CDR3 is TGTGCCAGCAGCCCATTGGCTTCGGACAACGAGCAGTACTTC. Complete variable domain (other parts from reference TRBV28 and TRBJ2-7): DVKVTQSSRYLVKRTGEKVFLECVQDMDHENMFWYRQDPGLGLRLIYFSYDVKMKEKGDIPEGYSVSREKKERFSLILESASTNQTSMYLCASSPLASDNEQYFGPGTRLTVT.

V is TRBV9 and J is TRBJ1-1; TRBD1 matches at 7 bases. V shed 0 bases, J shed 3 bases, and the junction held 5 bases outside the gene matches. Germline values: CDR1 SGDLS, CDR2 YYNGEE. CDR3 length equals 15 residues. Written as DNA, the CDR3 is TGTGCCAGCAGCGTAGAGGGACAGCCTCACACTGAAGCTTTCTTT. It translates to CASSVEGQPHTEAFF.

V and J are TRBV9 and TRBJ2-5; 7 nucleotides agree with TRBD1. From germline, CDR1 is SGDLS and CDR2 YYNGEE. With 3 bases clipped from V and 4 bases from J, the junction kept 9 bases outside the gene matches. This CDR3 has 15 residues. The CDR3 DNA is TGTGCCAGCAGCGAGGGGACAGTGACCTCAGAGACCCAGTACTTC. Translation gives CASSEGTVTSETQYF. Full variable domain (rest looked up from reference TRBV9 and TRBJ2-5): DSGVTQTPKHLITATGQRVTLRCSPRSGDLSVYWYQQSLDQGLQFLIQYYNGEERAKGNILERFSAQQFPDLHSELNLSSLELGDSALYFCASSEGTVTSETQYFGPGTRLLVL.

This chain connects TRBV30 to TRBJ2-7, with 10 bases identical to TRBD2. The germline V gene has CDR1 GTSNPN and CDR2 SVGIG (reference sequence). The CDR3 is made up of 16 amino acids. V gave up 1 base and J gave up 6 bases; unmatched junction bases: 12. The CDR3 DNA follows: TGTGCCTGGAGTGCCTACCTAGCGGGAGTTGTTAGCGAGCAGTACTTC. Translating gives CAWSAYLAGVVSEQYF. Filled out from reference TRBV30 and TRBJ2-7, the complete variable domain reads SQTIHQWPATLVQPVGSPLSLECTVEGTSNPNLYWYRQAAGRGLQLLFYSVGIGQISSEVPQNLSASRPQDRQFILSSKKLLLSDSGFYLCAWSAYLAGVVSEQYFGPGTRLTVT.

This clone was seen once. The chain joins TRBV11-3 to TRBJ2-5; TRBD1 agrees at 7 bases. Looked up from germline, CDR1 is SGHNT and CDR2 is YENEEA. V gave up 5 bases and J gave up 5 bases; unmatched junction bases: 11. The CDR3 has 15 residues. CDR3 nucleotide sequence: TGTGCCAGCAGCCCCCGCTTCGACAGGGAGGAGACCCAGTACTTC. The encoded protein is CASSPRFDREETQYF. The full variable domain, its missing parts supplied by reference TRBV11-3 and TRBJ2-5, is EAGVVQSPRYKIIEKKQPVAFWCNPISGHNTLYWYLQNLGQGPELLIRYENEEAVDDSQLPKDRFSAERLKGVDSTLKIQPAELGDSAVYLCASSPRFDREETQYFGPGTRLLVL.

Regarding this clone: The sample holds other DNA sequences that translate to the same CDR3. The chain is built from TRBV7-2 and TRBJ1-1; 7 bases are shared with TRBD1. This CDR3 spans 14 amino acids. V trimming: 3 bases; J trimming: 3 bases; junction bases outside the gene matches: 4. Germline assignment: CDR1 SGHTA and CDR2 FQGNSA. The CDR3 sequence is CASSFRQGDTEAFF. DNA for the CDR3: TGTGCCAGCAGCTTCCGACAGGGAGACACTGAAGCTTTCTTT.

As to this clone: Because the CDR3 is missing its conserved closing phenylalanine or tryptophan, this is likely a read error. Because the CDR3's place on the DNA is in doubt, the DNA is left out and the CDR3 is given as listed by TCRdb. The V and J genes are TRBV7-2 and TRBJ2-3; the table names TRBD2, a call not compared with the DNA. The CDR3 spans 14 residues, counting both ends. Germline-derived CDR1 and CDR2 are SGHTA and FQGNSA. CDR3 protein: CAIQVSDYHHEQFS.

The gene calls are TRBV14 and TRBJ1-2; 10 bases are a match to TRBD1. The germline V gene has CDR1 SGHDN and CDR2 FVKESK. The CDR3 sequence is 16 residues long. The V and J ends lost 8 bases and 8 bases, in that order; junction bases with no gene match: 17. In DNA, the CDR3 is TGTGCCAGCGGCCTAGCCTGGCCAGGGACAGGGGACGGCTACACCTTC. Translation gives CASGLAWPGTGDGYTF.

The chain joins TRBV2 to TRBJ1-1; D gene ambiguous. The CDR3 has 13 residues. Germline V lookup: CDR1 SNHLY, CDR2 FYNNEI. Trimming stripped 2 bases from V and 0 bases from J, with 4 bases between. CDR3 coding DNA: TGTGCCAGCAGTGAACAGCTGAACACTGAAGCTTTCTTT. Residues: CASSEQLNTEAFF.

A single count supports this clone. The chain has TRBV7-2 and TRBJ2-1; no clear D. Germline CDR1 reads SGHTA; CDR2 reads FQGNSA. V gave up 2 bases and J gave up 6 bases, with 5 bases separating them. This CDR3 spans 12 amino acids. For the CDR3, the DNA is TGTGCCAGCAGCTTATCTTTCAATGAGCAGTTCTTC. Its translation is CASSLSFNEQFF. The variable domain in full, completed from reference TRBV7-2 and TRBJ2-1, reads GAGVSQSPSNKVTEKGKDVELRCDPISGHTALYWYRQSLGQGLEFLIYFQGNSAPDKSGLPSDRFSAERTGGSVSTLTIQRTQQEDSAVYLCASSLSFNEQFFGPGTRLTVL.

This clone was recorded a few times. CDR3 region: CSVEGLAGIRNEQFF. CDR3 sequence (DNA): TGCAGCGTTGAAGGCCTAGCGGGAATCCGAAATGAGCAGTTCTTC. The chain is built from TRBV29-1 and TRBJ2-1, with 9 positions matching TRBD2. There are 15 residues in the CDR3. Unmatched junction bases numbered 8, after V lost 1 base and J lost 7 bases. Per germline, CDR1 SQVTM and CDR2 ANQGSEA.

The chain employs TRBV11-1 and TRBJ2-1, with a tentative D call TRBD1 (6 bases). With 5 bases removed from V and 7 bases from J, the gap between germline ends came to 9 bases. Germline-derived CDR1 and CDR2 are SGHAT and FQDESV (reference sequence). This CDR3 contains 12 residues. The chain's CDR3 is CASSRDRNEQFF. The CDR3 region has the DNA TGTGCCAGCAGCCGTGACAGGAATGAGCAGTTCTTC.

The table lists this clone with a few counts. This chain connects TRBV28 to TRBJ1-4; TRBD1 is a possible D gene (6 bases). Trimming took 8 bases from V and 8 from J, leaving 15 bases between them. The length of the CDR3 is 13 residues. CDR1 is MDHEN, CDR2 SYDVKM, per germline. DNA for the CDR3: TGTGCCAGCGTCTCGACCGACAGGGAAAAACTGTTTTTT. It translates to CASVSTDREKLFF.

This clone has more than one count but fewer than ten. DNA for the CDR3: TGCGCCAGCAGCTTCAACCGAGCGGGAGGCTCTGGGGCCAACGTCCTGACTTTC. It specifies CASSFNRAGGSGANVLTF. V is TRBV5-1 and J is TRBJ2-6, with 9 bases aligning to TRBD2. V lost 2 bases and J lost 0; bases outside the gene matches: 6. This CDR3 spans 18 amino acids. The V gene's germline CDR1 is SGHRS and CDR2 YFSETQ.

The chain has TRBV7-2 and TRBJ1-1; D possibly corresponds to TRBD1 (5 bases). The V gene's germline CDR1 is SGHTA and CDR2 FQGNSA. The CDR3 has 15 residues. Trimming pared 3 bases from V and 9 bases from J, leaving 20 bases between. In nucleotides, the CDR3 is TGTGCCAGCAGCTTCCAAACCGGGACCCAAGGGAAAGCTTTCTTT. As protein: CASSFQTGTQGKAFF.

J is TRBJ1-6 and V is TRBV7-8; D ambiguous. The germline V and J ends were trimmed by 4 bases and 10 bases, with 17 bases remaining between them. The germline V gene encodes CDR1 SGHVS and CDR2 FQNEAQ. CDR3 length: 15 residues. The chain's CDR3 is CASSYLQRARSPLHF. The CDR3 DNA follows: TGTGCCAGCAGCTATCTGCAGAGGGCACGGTCACCCCTCCACTTT.

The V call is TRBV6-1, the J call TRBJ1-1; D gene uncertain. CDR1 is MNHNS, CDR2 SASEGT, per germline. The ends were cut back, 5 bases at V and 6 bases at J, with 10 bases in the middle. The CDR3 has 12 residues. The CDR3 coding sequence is TGTGCCAGCAGTCTGGGGTACCCTGAAGCTTTCTTT. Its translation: CASSLGYPEAFF.

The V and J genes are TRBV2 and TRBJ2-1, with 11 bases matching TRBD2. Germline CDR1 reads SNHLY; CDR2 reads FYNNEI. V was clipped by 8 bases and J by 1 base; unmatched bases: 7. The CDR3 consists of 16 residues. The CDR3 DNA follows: TGTGCCAGCTCCTGGACTAGCGGGCTGTCCTACAATGAGCAGTTCTTC. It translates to CASSWTSGLSYNEQFF.

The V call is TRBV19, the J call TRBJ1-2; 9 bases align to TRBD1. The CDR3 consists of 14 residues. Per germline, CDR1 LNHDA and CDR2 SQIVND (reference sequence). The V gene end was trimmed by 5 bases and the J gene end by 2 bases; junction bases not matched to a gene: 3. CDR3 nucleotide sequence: TGTGCCAGTAGTTCGGACAGGGGCAACTATGGCTACACCTTC. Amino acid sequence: CASSSDRGNYGYTF.

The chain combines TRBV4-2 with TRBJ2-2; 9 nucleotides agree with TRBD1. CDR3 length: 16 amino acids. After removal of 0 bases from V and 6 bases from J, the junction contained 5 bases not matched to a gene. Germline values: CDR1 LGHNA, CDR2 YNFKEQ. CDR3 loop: CASSQEGTGFSGELFF. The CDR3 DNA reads TGTGCCAGCAGCCAAGAAGGGACAGGGTTTTCCGGGGAGCTGTTTTTT.

CDR3 in amino acids: CASSSTTGVYGYTF. CDR3 nucleotide sequence: TGCGCCAGCAGCTCCACGACAGGGGTCTATGGCTACACCTTC. The gene calls are TRBV5-1 and TRBJ1-2; 8 nucleotides align to TRBD1. V was clipped by 3 bases and J by 4 bases; unmatched bases: 5. The germline gives CDR1 SGHRS, CDR2 YFSETQ. This CDR3 is built from 14 residues.

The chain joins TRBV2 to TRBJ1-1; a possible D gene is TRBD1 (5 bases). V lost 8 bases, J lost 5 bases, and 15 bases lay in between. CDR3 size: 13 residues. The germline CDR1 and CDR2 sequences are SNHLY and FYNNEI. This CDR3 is CASRHRSRTEAFF. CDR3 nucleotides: TGTGCCAGCCGACACAGGTCGAGAACTGAAGCTTTCTTT.

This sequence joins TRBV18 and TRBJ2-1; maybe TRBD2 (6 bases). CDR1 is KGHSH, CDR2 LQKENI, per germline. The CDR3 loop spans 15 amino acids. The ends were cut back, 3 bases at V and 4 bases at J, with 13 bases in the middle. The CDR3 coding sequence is TGTGCCAGCTCACCGTCGCTAGCGCGTTACAATGAGCAGTTCTTC. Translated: CASSPSLARYNEQFF.